This TCR beta chain is drawn from a study of technical replicates of blood from a few donors. The V end lost 7 bases, the J end lost 8 bases, and 11 bases lay between the germline ends. The V gene's germline CDR1 is SGHAT and CDR2 FQNNGV. The CDR3 is 12 amino acids. Generated by immunoSEQ multiplex PCR, the TCRdb table keeps only in-frame clones and is missing some. Here the sample spans tens of thousands of clones, 95% to 98% being singletons. The sequenced sample consisted of T cells isolated from PBMCs. This chain connects TRBV11-2 to TRBJ2-2; D gene unclear. The sequence derives from a human donor in good health. The CDR3 loop reads CASTPWAGELFF. The CDR3 DNA reads as TGTGCCAGCACACCCTGGGCTGGGGAGCTGTTTTTT.